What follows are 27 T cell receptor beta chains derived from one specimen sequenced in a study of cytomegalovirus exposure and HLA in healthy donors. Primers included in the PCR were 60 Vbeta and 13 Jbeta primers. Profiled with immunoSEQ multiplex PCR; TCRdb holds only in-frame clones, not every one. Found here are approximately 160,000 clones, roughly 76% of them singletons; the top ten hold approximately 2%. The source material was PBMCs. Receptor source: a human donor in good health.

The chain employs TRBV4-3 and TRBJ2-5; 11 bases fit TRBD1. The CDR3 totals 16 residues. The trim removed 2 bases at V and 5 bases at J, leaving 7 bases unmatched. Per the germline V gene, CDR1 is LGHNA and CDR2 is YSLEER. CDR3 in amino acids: CASSQTSGTGGETQYF. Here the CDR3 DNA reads TGCGCCAGCAGCCAAACATCCGGGACAGGGGGGGAGACCCAGTACTTC.

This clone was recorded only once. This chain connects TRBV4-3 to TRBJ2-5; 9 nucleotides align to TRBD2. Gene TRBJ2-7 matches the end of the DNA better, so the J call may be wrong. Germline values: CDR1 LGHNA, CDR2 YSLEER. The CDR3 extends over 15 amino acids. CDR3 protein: CASSHEAGGSYEQYF. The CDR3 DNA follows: TGCGCCAGCAGCCATGAAGCGGGGGGCTCCTACGAGCAGTACTTC.

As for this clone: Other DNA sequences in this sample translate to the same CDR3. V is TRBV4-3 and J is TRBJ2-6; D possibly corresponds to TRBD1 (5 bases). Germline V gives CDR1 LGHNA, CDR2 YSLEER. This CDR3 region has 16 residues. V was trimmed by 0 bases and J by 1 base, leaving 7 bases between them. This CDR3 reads CASSQDRGSGANVLTF. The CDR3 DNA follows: TGCGCCAGCAGCCAAGATAGGGGTTCTGGGGCCAACGTCCTGACTTTC.

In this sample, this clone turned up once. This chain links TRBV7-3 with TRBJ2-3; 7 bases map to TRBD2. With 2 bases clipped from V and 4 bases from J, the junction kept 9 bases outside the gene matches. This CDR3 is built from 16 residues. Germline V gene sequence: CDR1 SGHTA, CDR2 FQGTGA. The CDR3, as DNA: TGTGCCAGCAGCTTATTCGGCGGGGGAGTAGCAGATACGCAGTATTTT. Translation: CASSLFGGGVADTQYF.

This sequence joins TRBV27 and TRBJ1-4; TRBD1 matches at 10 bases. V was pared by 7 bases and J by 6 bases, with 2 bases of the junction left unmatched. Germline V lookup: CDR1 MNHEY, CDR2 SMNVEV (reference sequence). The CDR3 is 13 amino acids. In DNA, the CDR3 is TGTGCCAGCAAGACAGGGGGCTATGAAAAACTGTTTTTT. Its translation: CASKTGGYEKLFF.

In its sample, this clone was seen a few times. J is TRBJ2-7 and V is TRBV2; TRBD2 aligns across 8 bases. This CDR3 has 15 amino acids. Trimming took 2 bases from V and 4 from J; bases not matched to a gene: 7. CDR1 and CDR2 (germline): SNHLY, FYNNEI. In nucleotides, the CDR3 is TGTGCCAGCAGTGAAATCTCGAAGCGGGGGTACGAGCAGTACTTC. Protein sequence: CASSEISKRGYEQYF. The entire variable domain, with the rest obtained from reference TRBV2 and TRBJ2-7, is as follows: EPEVTQTPSHQVTQMGQEVILRCVPISNHLYFYWYRQILGQKVEFLVSFYNNEISEKSEIFDDQFSVERPDGSNFTLKIRSTKLEDSAMYFCASSEISKRGYEQYFGPGTRLTVT.

This CDR3 is CASSVEVTGLDGYTF. The CDR3 DNA follows: TGTGCCAGCAGCGTAGAAGTCACAGGGCTGGATGGCTACACCTTC. The chain has TRBV9 and TRBJ1-2; TRBD1 is a possible D gene (6 bases). This CDR3 has 15 amino acids. Germline CDR1 reads SGDLS; CDR2 reads YYNGEE. Trimming shortened V by 0 bases and J by 6 bases, and 15 bases separated the two germline ends.

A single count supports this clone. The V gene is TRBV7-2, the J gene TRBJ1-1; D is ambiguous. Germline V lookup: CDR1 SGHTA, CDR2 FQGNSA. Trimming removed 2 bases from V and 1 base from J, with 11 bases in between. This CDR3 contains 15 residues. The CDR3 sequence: CASSLHGGGNTEAFF. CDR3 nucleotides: TGTGCCAGCAGCTTACATGGCGGAGGGAACACTGAAGCTTTCTTT.

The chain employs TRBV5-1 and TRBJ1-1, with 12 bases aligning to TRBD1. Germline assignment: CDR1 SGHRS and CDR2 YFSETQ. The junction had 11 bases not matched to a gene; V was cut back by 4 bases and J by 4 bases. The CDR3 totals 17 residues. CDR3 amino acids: CASSAGTGGMLATEAFF. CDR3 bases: TGCGCCAGCAGCGCCGGGACAGGGGGCATGTTGGCCACTGAAGCTTTCTTT.

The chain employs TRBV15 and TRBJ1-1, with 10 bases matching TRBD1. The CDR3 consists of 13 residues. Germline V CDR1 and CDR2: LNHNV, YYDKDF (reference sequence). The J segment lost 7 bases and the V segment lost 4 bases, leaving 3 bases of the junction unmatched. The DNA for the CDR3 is TGTGCCACCAGCAAAGGACAGGGGGTTGAAGCTTTCTTT. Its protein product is CATSKGQGVEAFF.

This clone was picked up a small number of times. For the CDR3, the DNA is TGTGCCAGCAGCCGCGAGGGGGCCCCTTCTCACGGGGAGCTGTTTTTT. The encoded protein is CASSREGAPSHGELFF. This chain links TRBV5-4 with TRBJ2-2; TRBD1 matches 7 bases. The CDR3 has 16 residues. V lost 4 bases to trimming and J lost 7 bases; unmatched junction nucleotides: 13. In germline, CDR1 is SGHNT, CDR2 YYREEE (reference sequence).

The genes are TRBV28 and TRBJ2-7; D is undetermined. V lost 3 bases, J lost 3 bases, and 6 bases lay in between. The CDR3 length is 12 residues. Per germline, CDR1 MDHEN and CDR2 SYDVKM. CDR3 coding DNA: TGTGCCAGCAGTTTTTCCCTCTACGAGCAGTACTTC. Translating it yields CASSFSLYEQYF.

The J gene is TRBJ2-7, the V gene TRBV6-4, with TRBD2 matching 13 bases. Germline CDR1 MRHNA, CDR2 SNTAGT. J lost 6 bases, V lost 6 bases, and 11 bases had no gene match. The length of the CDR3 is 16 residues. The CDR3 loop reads CASSALAGGSRSEQYF. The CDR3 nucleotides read TGTGCCAGCAGCGCACTAGCGGGGGGGAGTCGATCCGAGCAGTACTTC.

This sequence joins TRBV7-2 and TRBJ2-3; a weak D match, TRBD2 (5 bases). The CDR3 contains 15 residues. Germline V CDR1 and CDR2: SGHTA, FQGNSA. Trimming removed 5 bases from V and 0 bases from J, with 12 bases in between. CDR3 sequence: CASSPRPGSTDTQYF. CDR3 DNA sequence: TGTGCCAGCAGCCCCAGACCGGGAAGCACAGATACGCAGTATTTT.

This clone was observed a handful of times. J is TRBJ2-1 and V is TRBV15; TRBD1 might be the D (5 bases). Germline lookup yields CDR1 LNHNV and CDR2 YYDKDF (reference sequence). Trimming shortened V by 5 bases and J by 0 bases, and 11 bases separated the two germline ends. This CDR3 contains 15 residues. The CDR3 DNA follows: TGTGCCACCAGCCCCCAGGGTAGCTCCTACAATGAGCAGTTCTTC. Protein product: CATSPQGSSYNEQFF.

CDR3 region: CASSYRPGTGGLDTQYF. The CDR3 DNA follows: TGTGCCAGCAGTTATCGACCCGGGACAGGGGGCTTAGATACGCAGTATTTT. This chain uses TRBV27 with TRBJ2-3; 12 bases line up with TRBD1. This CDR3 has 17 residues. With V trimmed by 4 bases and J by 5 bases, 10 bases remained unmatched. In germline, CDR1 is MNHEY, CDR2 SMNVEV (reference sequence).

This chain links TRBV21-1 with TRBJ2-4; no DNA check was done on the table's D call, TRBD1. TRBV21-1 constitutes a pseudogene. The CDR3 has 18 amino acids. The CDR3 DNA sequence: TGTGCCAGCAGCAAAACTCGACAGGGAGGTGTAGCCAAAAACATTCAGTACTTC. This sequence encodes CASSKTRQGGVAKNIQYF.

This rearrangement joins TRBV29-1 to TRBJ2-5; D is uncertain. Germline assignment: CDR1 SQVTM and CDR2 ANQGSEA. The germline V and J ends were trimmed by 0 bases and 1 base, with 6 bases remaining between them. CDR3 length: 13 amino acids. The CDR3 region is CSVEDSGQETQYF. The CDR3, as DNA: TGCAGCGTTGAAGATTCAGGCCAAGAGACCCAGTACTTC.

The CDR3 DNA is TGTGCCATCAGTGATGTAGTGAACACTGAAGCTTTCTTT. Amino acids: CAISDVVNTEAFF. This chain links TRBV10-3 with TRBJ1-1; D is unresolved. The V end was cut by 3 bases, the J end by 0 bases, with 5 bases between. Germline V gives CDR1 ENHRY, CDR2 SYGVKD. This CDR3 has 13 amino acids.

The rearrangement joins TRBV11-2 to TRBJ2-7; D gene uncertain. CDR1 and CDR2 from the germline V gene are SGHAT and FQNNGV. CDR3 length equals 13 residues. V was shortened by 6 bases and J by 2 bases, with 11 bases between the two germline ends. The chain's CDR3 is CASSQRSTYEQYF. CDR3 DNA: TGTGCCAGCAGTCAACGGAGCACCTACGAGCAGTACTTC. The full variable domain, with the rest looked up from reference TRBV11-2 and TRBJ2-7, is EAGVAQSPRYKIIEKRQSVAFWCNPISGHATLYWYQQILGQGPKLLIQFQNNGVVDDSQLPKDRFSAERLKGVDSTLKIQPAKLEDSAVYLCASSQRSTYEQYFGPGTRLTVT.

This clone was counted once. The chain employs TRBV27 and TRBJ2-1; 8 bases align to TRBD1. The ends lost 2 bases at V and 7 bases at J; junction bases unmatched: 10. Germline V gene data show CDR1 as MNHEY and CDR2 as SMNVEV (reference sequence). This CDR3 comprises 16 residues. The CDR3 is CASSLARGNRGNEQFF. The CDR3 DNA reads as TGTGCCAGCAGTTTAGCCCGGGGGAACAGGGGGAATGAGCAGTTCTTC.

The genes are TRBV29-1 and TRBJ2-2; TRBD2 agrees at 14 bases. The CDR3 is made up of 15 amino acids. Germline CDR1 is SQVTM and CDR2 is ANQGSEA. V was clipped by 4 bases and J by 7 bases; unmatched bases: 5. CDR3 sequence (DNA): TGCAGCGTTGGACTAGCGGGGGGGCATGGCGGGGAGCTGTTTTTT. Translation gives CSVGLAGGHGGELFF.

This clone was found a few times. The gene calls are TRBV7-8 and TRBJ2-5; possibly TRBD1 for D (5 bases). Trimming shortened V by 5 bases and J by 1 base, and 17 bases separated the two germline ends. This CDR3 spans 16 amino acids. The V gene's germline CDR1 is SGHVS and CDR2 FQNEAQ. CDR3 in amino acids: CASSPGNGRAQETQYF. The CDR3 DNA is TGTGCCAGCAGCCCAGGGAATGGAAGGGCCCAAGAGACCCAGTACTTC.

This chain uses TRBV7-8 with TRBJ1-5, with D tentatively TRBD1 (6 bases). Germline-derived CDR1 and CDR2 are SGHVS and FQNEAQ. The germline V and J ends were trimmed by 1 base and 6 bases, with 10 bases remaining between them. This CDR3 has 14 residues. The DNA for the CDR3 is TGTGCCAGCAGCTTAGGGACAGCCGCTCAGCCCCAGCATTTT. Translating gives CASSLGTAAQPQHF.

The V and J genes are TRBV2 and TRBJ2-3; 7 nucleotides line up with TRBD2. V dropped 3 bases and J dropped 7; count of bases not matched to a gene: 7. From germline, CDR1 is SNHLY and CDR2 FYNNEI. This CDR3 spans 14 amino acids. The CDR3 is CASSDYGGVNTQYF. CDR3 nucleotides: TGTGCCAGCAGTGATTATGGGGGGGTGAATACGCAGTATTTT.

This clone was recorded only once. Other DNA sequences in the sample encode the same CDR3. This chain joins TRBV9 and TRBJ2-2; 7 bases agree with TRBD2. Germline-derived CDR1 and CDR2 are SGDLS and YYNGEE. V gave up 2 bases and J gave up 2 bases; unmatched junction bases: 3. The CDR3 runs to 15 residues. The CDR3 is CASSVGGGNTGELFF. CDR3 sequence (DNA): TGTGCCAGCAGCGTTGGGGGGGGTAACACCGGGGAGCTGTTTTTT. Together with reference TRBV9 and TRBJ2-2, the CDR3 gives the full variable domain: DSGVTQTPKHLITATGQRVTLRCSPRSGDLSVYWYQQSLDQGLQFLIQYYNGEERAKGNILERFSAQQFPDLHSELNLSSLELGDSALYFCASSVGGGNTGELFFGEGSRLTVL.

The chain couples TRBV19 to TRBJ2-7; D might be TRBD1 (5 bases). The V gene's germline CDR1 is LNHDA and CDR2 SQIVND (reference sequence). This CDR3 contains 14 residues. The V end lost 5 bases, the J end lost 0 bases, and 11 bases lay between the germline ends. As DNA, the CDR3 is TGTGCCAGTAGTCCCCAGGGAAGCTCCTACGAGCAGTACTTC. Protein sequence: CASSPQGSSYEQYF.